This entry describes one TCR beta chain. The target antigen is unknown. PCR involved 60 Vbeta and 13 Jbeta primers. Here immunoSEQ multiplex PCR was the method, and the copy in TCRdb shows in-frame clones only, minus some. The repertoire includes under 200,000 clones, 84% of them detected once, and roughly 6.7% sits in the top ten. This entry is derived from a study of cytomegalovirus exposure and HLA in healthy donors. Study outcomes and limitations: In a later analysis, TCR beta V- and J-gene trimming showed a link to a missense DCLRE1C variant.

The germline V gene has CDR1 MNHEY and CDR2 SVGAGI. V lost 6 bases and J lost 5, with 13 bases in between. CDR3 length: 13 amino acids. Sequencing input: PBMCs. The sequence came from a man aged 50-59 years in good health and CMV-seropositive. The chain couples TRBV6-5 to TRBJ2-5, with D possibly being TRBD2 (6 bases). Here the CDR3 reads CASSRRVRETQYF. CDR3 DNA sequence: TGTGCCAGCAGCCGGAGGGTCAGGGAGACCCAGTACTTC.